The clone carrying this T cell receptor beta chain was seen ten or more times. Unique molecular identifiers were attached to individual cDNA molecules during library preparation. TCRdb independently ran MiXCR on the RACE reads; one entry per CDR3 protein. The data hold about 40,000 distinct CDR3 sequences, with 10% observed a single time. The data are from a study of human T cells and chemical hapten exposure. This sample's time point: pre-sensitization, week 0. Treatment denoted: therapeutic diphenylcyclopropenone sensitization with weekly scalp DPC. Blood collection took place prior to placing each patch test. Donors, patients with alopecia ranging from 18 to 70 years old and judged suitable for DPC, provided samples. V dropped 5 bases and J dropped 5 bases, with 10 bases sitting between them. Germline CDR1 MNHNY, CDR2 SVGAGI (reference sequence). CDR3 length: 13 amino acids.

V is TRBV6-6 and J is TRBJ2-1; D possibly corresponds to TRBD1 (5 bases). The source of this sequence is a man younger than 45 with alopecia areata. Some clones in this sample may be carry-over from other donors' samples. Specimen: whole blood, collected in connection with sensitization to the hapten diphenylcyclopropenone (DPC). The CDR3 here is CASSPTTDNEQFF. The CDR3 coding sequence is TGTGCCAGCAGTCCAACGACAGACAATGAGCAGTTCTTC.